This TCR beta chain was sequenced for a study of monozygotic twins with inflammatory bowel disease. General study points: Similarity of repertoires did not differ between concordant and discordant twins, possibly from limited power. Cells of different T cell subtypes could not be told apart.

The draw for each donor consisted of a single 2.5 ml blood sample. The UMIs contained a 6-nucleotide sample barcode. They were added by template switching during cDNA synthesis. TCRdb reanalyzed the 5' RACE reads and collapses them to one entry per CDR3 protein, without DNA. This sample's clone table lists about 330,000 distinct CDR3 sequences. Comments on this clonotype: Its target is not known.

CDR3 length: 14 residues. CDR1 is SEHNR and CDR2 is FQNEAQ in the germline V gene (reference sequence). The sequence came from a human donor with ulcerative colitis or Crohn's disease, or a healthy co-twin of an affected twin (not recorded which). Sequencing was carried out using blood. The chain recombines TRBV7-9 with TRBJ2-7; the D gene TCRdb calls, TRBD1, cannot be checked with no DNA. The CDR3 sequence is CASSTTGATYEQYF. Complete variable domain (other parts from reference TRBV7-9 and TRBJ2-7): DTGVSQNPRHKITKRGQNVTFRCDPISEHNRLYWYRQTLGQGPEFLTYFQNEAQLEKSRLLSDRFSAERPKGSFSTLEIQRTEQGDSAMYLCASSTTGATYEQYFGPGTRLTVT.